This TCR beta chain was obtained from a study of blood T cells in healthy people across ages. About the study: Roughly one uniquely barcoded beta molecule per two T cells was captured.

This clonotype was found a few times. For the second PCR, which ran for about 6 to 11 cycles, a sample-barcoded 5' primer and a J-beta primer mix were used. In TCRdb, the 5' RACE reads were re-called with MiXCR into one record per CDR3 protein. The table lists 800,000 to 1,300,000 distinct CDR3 sequences, less than 25% of them singletons, with less than 0.85% in the top ten. CDR3 size: 14 residues. Germline-derived CDR1 and CDR2 are MGHRA and YSYEKL. Trimming removed 1 base from V and 3 bases from J, with 4 bases in between. A further study also used this sample, focusing on T cells of mothers and their children.

The chain is built from TRBV4-1 and TRBJ2-6; D remains ambiguous. Sequences were obtained from blood. The clonotype originates from a girl between 2 and 10 years old in good health. This CDR3 reads CASSQARGANVLTF. The DNA of the CDR3 is TGCGCCAGCAGCCAAGCGCGTGGGGCCAACGTCCTGACTTTC.